The 4 T cell receptor beta chains below were found in one sample sequenced in a study of T cells after yellow fever vaccination. One entry per CDR3 protein results from TCRdb running MiXCR on the 5' RACE reads. This table has tens of thousands of distinct CDR3 sequences, more than 5.5% appearing once. Sequenced material: CD8+ T cells sorted from PBMCs, taken around 10 days after the first yellow fever vaccination. These receptors were taken from a man aged 18 to 29 who received the YFV17D yellow fever vaccine.

In this sample, this clonotype turned up many times. The chain combines TRBV10-2 with TRBJ2-7; 7 nucleotides align to TRBD2. Trimming cost V 4 bases and J 9 bases; bases outside gene matches: 21. The CDR3 has 17 amino acids. The germline CDR1 and CDR2 sequences are WSHSY and SAAADI. This CDR3 is CASSVAEGPAGFGWQYF. The CDR3 nucleotides read TGCGCCAGCAGTGTCGCCGAGGGACCAGCGGGGTTCGGATGGCAGTACTTC.

About this clonotype itself: Just one base apart from a much larger clone, this may be a read error. The chain links TRBV6-6 to TRBJ2-1, with no clear D. The CDR3 loop spans 12 amino acids. Germline CDR1 MNHNY, CDR2 SVGAGI (reference sequence). In DNA, the CDR3 is TGTGCCAGCACTTACGCTGGCAATGAGCAGTTCTTC. Its translation is CASTYAGNEQFF.

This clonotype was counted only a few times. CDR3 amino acids: CASSHPSLAGGRDTQYF. CDR3 sequence (DNA): TGCGCCAGCAGCCACCCCAGCTTAGCGGGGGGGCGTGATACGCAGTATTTT. The chain employs TRBV4-1 and TRBJ2-3, with 11 bases lining up with TRBD2. Germline trimming cut 3 bases from V and 6 bases from J; bases unmatched to any gene: 11. CDR1 and CDR2 (germline): MGHRA, YSYEKL. This CDR3 has 17 residues.

The V gene is TRBV6-1, the J gene TRBJ1-2, with D perhaps matching TRBD1 (5 bases). Germline V lookup: CDR1 MNHNS, CDR2 SASEGT. The V end was cut by 1 base, the J end by 5 bases, with 8 bases between. The CDR3 consists of 13 residues. The CDR3 reads CASSEGGVYGYTF. DNA of the CDR3: TGTGCCAGCAGTGAAGGAGGGGTATATGGCTACACCTTC.